This TCR beta chain was retrieved from a study of blood T cell repertoires in COVID-19 (dated by TCRdb to the early 2020s). In the study overall: Collaborator samples came from the United States, Italy and Spain and covered acute and convalescent phases of COVID-19. The prospective study material was composed of cDNA or gDNA derived from T cells, B-cell-depleted T cells, or PBMCs. HLA class I and class II types, where available, came from metadata supplied by the sample provider rather than from assay-based typing. Nearly every sample came with metadata listing a de-identified subject ID, COVID-19 status, age in years and sex. The repertoires were released in a freely available public database meant as a resource for research on the immune response to SARS-CoV-2. The dataset comprised deeply sampled blood TCRbeta repertoires from subjects exposed to, actively infected with, or recovered from COVID-19. The samples were drawn from two sources: the first 160 participants of the ongoing ImmuneRACE study, and 950 to 1,500 subjects contributed by 6 global collaborators.

Participants in the prospective study were enrolled through a virtual design, were aged about 18 to 100 years, and lived in fewer than 30 United States geographic areas. To assign participants to cohorts, the prospective study relied on clinical history that participants themselves reported in a screening survey and a study questionnaire. For ImmuneRACE Cohort 3, a participant was defined as recovered based on two consecutive negative NP/OP PCR tests, clearance by a healthcare professional, or resolution of symptoms. In the prospective study, mobile phlebotomists collected whole blood, serum and a nasopharyngeal or oropharyngeal swab from each participant. Prospective study participants could optionally give additional blood draws and questionnaires over an approximately 2-month period. Before DNA extraction, prospective study blood samples were shipped either frozen or at room temperature. The immunoSEQ Assay, a bias-controlled multiplex PCR, was used to amplify TCRbeta CDR3 regions from genomic DNA. As for how the authors treated the data: The number of nucleated cells in each sample was estimated from the amplification of reference gene primers within the assay. To quantify the absolute abundance of each unique TCRbeta CDR3 rearrangement, sequence reads were collapsed and filtered. Productive Simpson clonality was computed per sample as the square root of Simpson's diversity index over productive rearrangements. TCRdb took over this immuneACCESS table, retaining in-frame rearrangements with V and J assigned. Such tables are incomplete; in checked studies, under half of the missing clones stem from an unresolved V gene, and the remainder is unexplained. The V and J calls and clone size were taken over from that table, and D and trimming were inferred from the DNA. The table for this sample lists a few hundred thousand clones; over 75% of them were counted only once. More than 3% of the sample is held by the ten biggest clonotypes.

Remarks on this clone: Its antigen target is currently unknown. No base qualities exist here, and no much larger clone lies one base off it.

What the study reported, not specific to this receptor: Clinical and demographic metadata were provided uncurated, with the amount varying by source and participant.

Its CDR3 holds 15 amino acids, cysteine through phenylalanine. This entry keeps only the CDR3 DNA: 45 bases, framed from base 1. V is clipped by 7 bases and J by 4 bases, and the sequence between their germline boundaries is 17 bases long. CDR1 and CDR2 were assigned from the germline V gene as ENHRY and SYGVKD. The sample comprised PBMCs or T cells enriched from blood (not recorded which). The V and J genes are TRBV10-3 and TRBJ2-1; TRBD2 might be the D gene, on 6 matching bases. This TCR was recovered from a woman aged 55-70 years who had recovered from COVID-19. DNA sequence: TGTGCCATCAAAGCGGCGGAGGGAATTTACAATGAGCAGTTCTTC. Translation gives CAIKAAEGIYNEQFF.